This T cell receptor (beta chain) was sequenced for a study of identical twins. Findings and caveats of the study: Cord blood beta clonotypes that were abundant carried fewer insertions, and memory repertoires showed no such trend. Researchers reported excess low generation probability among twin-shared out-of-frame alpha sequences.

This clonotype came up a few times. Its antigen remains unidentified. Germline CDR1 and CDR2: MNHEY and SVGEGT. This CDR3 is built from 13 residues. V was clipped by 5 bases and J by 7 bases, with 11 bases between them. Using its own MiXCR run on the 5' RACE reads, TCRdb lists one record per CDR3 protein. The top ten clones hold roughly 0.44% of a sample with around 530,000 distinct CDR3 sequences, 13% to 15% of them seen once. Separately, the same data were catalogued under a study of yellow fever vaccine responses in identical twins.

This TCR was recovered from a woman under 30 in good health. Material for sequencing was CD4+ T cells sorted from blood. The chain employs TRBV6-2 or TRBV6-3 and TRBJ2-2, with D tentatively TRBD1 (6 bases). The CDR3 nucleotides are TGTGCCAGCAGTGAGCAGGGGTTCGGGGAGCTGTTTTTT. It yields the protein CASSEQGFGELFF.